The clone carrying this T cell receptor (beta chain) was seen a few times. Its antigen is not identified. The data stem from a study of type 1 regulatory T cells. Study in general: This in vitro CD4 product, T-allo10, is enriched for Tr1 cells and alloantigen-specific. Study-wide results and limits: Compared with non-Tr1 cells, Tr1 cells showed a narrower TCR repertoire.

A single record per CDR3 protein comes from TCRdb applying MiXCR to the reads. The sample includes roughly 46,000 distinct CDR3 sequences, more than 9% of them seen just once. V lost 3 bases to trimming and J lost 2 bases, with 13 bases between them. Germline V gene sequence: CDR1 MNHNS, CDR2 SASEGT. The CDR3 totals 15 residues. The chain carries TRBV6-1 and TRBJ2-5, with D perhaps TRBD1 (5 bases). The sample consisted of cultured non-Tr1 T cells, either the whole culture or a sorted T cell fraction (not recorded which). This receptor was obtained from a human donor in good health. Here the CDR3 DNA reads TGTGCCAGCAGTGAGTTCCTTGGACAACAAGAGACCCAGTACTTC. It codes for CASSEFLGQQETQYF.